Here is one T cell receptor beta chain with its context. Its antigen is unidentified. This table comes from immunoSEQ multiplex PCR, and its TCRdb copy is limited to in-frame clones, with some not included. The data hold 60,000 to 85,000 clones, with 88% observed a single time. The CDR3 totals 11 residues. The V end was cut by 5 bases, the J end by 0 bases, with 2 bases between. Germline CDR1 reads PRHDT; CDR2 reads FYEKMQ (reference sequence). The data were taken from a study of T cell responses to AZD1222 COVID-19 vaccine. The study, taken as a whole, reports: Rises in breadth and depth of Spike-specific TCRs came after two AZD1222 doses. Donors were chiefly white British, with a greater number of females, and clonal diversity was perhaps underestimated. No day 14 peak samples; only post-peak repertoires were characterized. Spike as a whole was targeted by vaccine-associated CD4 TCRs, dominant at 160-218 and 743-854.

Sample: peripheral blood, taken 28 days after the second dose of the MenACWY control vaccine. The origin of this receptor is an adult who received the MenACWY meningococcal vaccine as a control. The V gene is TRBV13, the J gene TRBJ2-7, with D unclear. The chain's CDR3 is CASSTSYEQYF. The CDR3, as DNA: TGTGCCAGCAGCACCTCCTACGAGCAGTACTTC.